This paragraph reports one T cell receptor beta chain. The sample originates from a study of blood T cell repertoires in COVID-19. Measured with immunoSEQ multiplex PCR; TCRdb has only the in-frame clones, and not every one. The sample shows hundreds of thousands of clones, almost 85% of them seen only once. CDR3 length: 14 residues. V was pared by 2 bases and J by 6 bases, with 13 bases between. Germline CDR1 and CDR2: LGHDT and YNNKEL (reference sequence). The TCR comes from a man aged 45 to 65 with active or convalescent COVID-19. The chain employs TRBV3-1 (or the pseudogene TRBV3-2) and TRBJ1-2; tentatively, D is TRBD1 (5 bases). The specimen was peripheral blood. CDR3 region: CASSQFRDRDGYTF. CDR3 nucleotides: TGTGCCAGCAGCCAATTCAGGGATAGGGATGGCTACACCTTC.